The next 22 T cell receptor beta chains were all read from a single sample in a study of Ad26.COV2.S vaccination and SARS-CoV-2 variants. Described treatment: some 19 received Ad26.COV2.S at low or high dose, single or two shots; several received placebo; per-sample allocation not given. Samples were taken on day 63 after the first vaccine or placebo injection. Produced via immunoSEQ multiplex PCR; TCRdb's table is partial and in-frame only. The repertoire holds around 250,000 clones, with around 87% as singletons. The sample was peripheral blood, taken in a trial of Ad26.COV2.S vaccine versus placebo. Every receptor here comes from a person aged 18-60 years who received the Ad26.COV2.S COVID-19 vaccine or a placebo.

This chain uses TRBV4-2 with TRBJ2-7, with a possible D match to TRBD2 (5 bases). CDR3 length: 15 amino acids. CDR1 and CDR2 from the germline V gene are LGHNA and YNFKEQ. V lost 2 bases and J 2 bases, leaving 13 bases between the germline ends. The CDR3 here is CASSQLTDGAYEQYF. The CDR3 DNA is TGTGCCAGCAGCCAACTTACGGACGGGGCCTACGAGCAGTACTTC.

The V gene is TRBV29-1, the J gene TRBJ1-1; D call uncertain. Trimming removed 1 base from V and 3 bases from J, with 15 bases in between. CDR1 SQVTM and CDR2 ANQGSEA come from the germline V gene. The CDR3 runs to 15 residues. The CDR3 DNA is TGCAGCGTTGAAGGATACATGGTTAGGGACACTGAAGCTTTCTTT. Translating gives CSVEGYMVRDTEAFF.

This clone came up once. This chain's CDR3 is CASSRGGPRPGELFF. Written as DNA, the CDR3 is TGTGCCAGCTCACGAGGGGGTCCCCGACCCGGGGAGCTGTTTTTT. The chain uses TRBV18 and TRBJ2-2; D may be TRBD1 (6 bases). The ends were cut back, 4 bases at V and 6 bases at J, with 15 bases in the middle. This CDR3 contains 15 residues. Germline V gene lookup returns CDR1 KGHSH and CDR2 LQKENI.

The V and J genes are TRBV2 and TRBJ1-2, with D unresolved. CDR3 size: 17 residues. Trimming cost V 0 bases and J 0 bases, with 14 bases left between them. Germline assignment: CDR1 SNHLY and CDR2 FYNNEI. The DNA of the CDR3 is TGTGCCAGCAGTGAAGCTTACACGGCCGTAACTAACTATGGCTACACCTTC. Translated, it gives CASSEAYTAVTNYGYTF.

The chain uses TRBV18 and TRBJ1-2; 7 bases map to TRBD1. After removal of 2 bases from V and 8 bases from J, the junction contained 5 bases not matched to a gene. The CDR3 extends over 13 amino acids. Germline V gives CDR1 KGHSH, CDR2 LQKENI. CDR3 protein: CASSPYDRDGYTF. The CDR3 DNA is TGTGCCAGCTCACCATATGACAGGGACGGCTACACCTTC.

This chain connects TRBV10-3 to TRBJ1-2; 7 bases are a match to TRBD1. V was clipped by 7 bases and J by 4 bases; unmatched bases: 15. CDR1 is ENHRY and CDR2 is SYGVKD in the germline V gene. This CDR3 spans 16 amino acids. CDR3 bases: TGTGCCATCACCTCCGAGGTTGGACAGGAGTCCTATGGCTACACCTTC. This translates into CAITSEVGQESYGYTF.

The chain is built from TRBV14 and TRBJ2-2, with D perhaps matching TRBD1 (6 bases). The CDR3 covers 15 residues. V was pared by 3 bases and J by 1 base, with 9 bases between. The V gene's germline CDR1 is SGHDN and CDR2 FVKESK. CDR3 DNA sequence: TGTGCCAGCAGCCACGGACAGCAGAACACCGGGGAGCTGTTTTTT. This codes for CASSHGQQNTGELFF.

The rearrangement links TRBV7-2 to TRBJ1-5; D remains unclear. Deletions cut 6 bases from V and 5 bases from J, with 14 bases between. The CDR3 is made up of 14 amino acids. Germline-derived CDR1 and CDR2 are SGHTA and FQGNSA. CDR3 amino acids: CASREYGTDQPQHF. CDR3 bases: TGTGCCAGCAGGGAATATGGCACGGATCAGCCCCAGCATTTT.

The chain couples TRBV2 to TRBJ2-7; 7 bases are shared with TRBD2. CDR3 length: 15 amino acids. Germline V CDR1 and CDR2: SNHLY, FYNNEI. J was trimmed by 1 base and V by 0 bases; bases with no gene match: 3. CDR3 residues: CASSEATSVSYEQYF. CDR3 nucleotide sequence: TGTGCCAGCAGTGAAGCCACTAGCGTGTCCTACGAGCAGTACTTC.

This chain connects TRBV12-3 or TRBV12-4 to TRBJ1-3; D call uncertain. Between the trimmed V and J ends, which lost 7 bases and 16 bases, there was a span of 20 bases. The CDR3 is 12 residues long. The CDR3 bases are TGTGCCAGCACCTACACGGGAGCCTGGACTTATTTT. Protein: CASTYTGAWTYF.

V and J are TRBV5-1 and TRBJ2-7; TRBD1 matches at 7 bases. V was clipped by 4 bases and J by 4 bases; unmatched bases: 5. CDR1 is SGHRS, CDR2 YFSETQ, per germline. The CDR3 extends over 13 amino acids. In DNA form, the CDR3 reads TGCGCCAGCAGCGGGGGACAGCGTTACGAGCAGTACTTC. Translation: CASSGGQRYEQYF.

This chain links TRBV12-3 or TRBV12-4 with TRBJ2-1, with TRBD2 as a possible D gene (5 bases). V lost 4 bases, J lost 6 bases, and 7 bases lay in between. The CDR3 is 12 residues long. The CDR3 is CASSWRVNEQFF. DNA of the CDR3: TGTGCCAGCAGTTGGCGGGTCAATGAGCAGTTCTTC.

The CDR3 here is CASSSGTSGGAVDTQYF. For the CDR3, the DNA is TGCGCCAGCAGCTCCGGGACTAGCGGGGGGGCTGTAGATACGCAGTATTTT. The chain employs TRBV5-1 and TRBJ2-3; 16 bases match TRBD2. The CDR3 runs 17 residues. The V and J ends lost 3 bases and 5 bases, in that order; junction bases with no gene match: 6. The germline gives CDR1 SGHRS, CDR2 YFSETQ.

Here the CDR3 reads CASSLYHSYEQYF. In DNA form, the CDR3 reads TGTGCCAGCAGTTTATACCACTCCTACGAGCAGTACTTC. The rearrangement joins TRBV12-3 or TRBV12-4 to TRBJ2-7; D remains ambiguous. V was cut by 2 bases and J by 0 bases, with 5 bases left in between. The CDR3 consists of 13 residues.

V usage is TRBV10-3 and J usage is TRBJ2-1, with TRBD2 matching 10 bases. V lost 6 bases and J lost 5; bases outside the gene matches: 4. Looked up from germline, CDR1 is ENHRY and CDR2 is SYGVKD. This CDR3 comprises 14 residues. CDR3 sequence reads: CAIRAGGTHNEQFF. The CDR3 DNA is TGTGCCATCAGAGCGGGGGGGACCCACAATGAGCAGTTCTTC.

V gene TRBV6-5 combines with J gene TRBJ1-3; D remains unclear. V was shortened by 1 base and J by 4 bases, with 14 bases between the two germline ends. The CDR3 loop spans 16 amino acids. The V gene's germline CDR1 is MNHEY and CDR2 SVGAGI. In DNA form, the CDR3 reads TGTGCCAGCAGTTACTGGCCGGCCCGCGGGGGAAACACCATATATTTT. It yields the protein CASSYWPARGGNTIYF.

This sequence joins TRBV5-1 and TRBJ2-1; TRBD2 matches 7 bases. There are 14 residues in the CDR3. J gave up 7 bases and V 0 bases, and 4 bases lay outside the gene matches. Per the germline V gene, CDR1 is SGHRS and CDR2 is YFSETQ. CDR3 in amino acids: CASSLELALNEQFF. The CDR3 nucleotides are TGCGCCAGCAGCTTGGAACTAGCGTTGAATGAGCAGTTCTTC.

This chain joins TRBV5-6 and TRBJ1-1; the match to TRBD1 covers 9 bases. Trimming cost V 2 bases and J 5 bases; bases outside gene matches: 4. Germline CDR1 reads SGHDT; CDR2 reads YYEEEE. The CDR3 loop spans 14 amino acids. CDR3 sequence reads: CASSLYRGRTEAFF. CDR3 coding DNA: TGTGCCAGCAGCTTATACAGGGGGCGGACTGAAGCTTTCTTT.

J is TRBJ1-2 and V is TRBV7-2; the match to TRBD1 covers 10 bases. CDR3 length: 13 residues. V lost 6 bases and J lost 8; bases outside the gene matches: 6. Germline V CDR1 and CDR2: SGHTA, FQGNSA. CDR3 in DNA: TGTGCCAGCAGAGATGGACAGGGGGGCGGCTACACCTTC. It encodes CASRDGQGGGYTF.

This clone was detected once. CDR3 coding DNA: TGTGCCAGCAGTACTGGCTGGGGGCAGGACACCGGGGAGCTGTTTTTT. Encoded protein: CASSTGWGQDTGELFF. The V call is TRBV27, the J call TRBJ2-2; possible D gene TRBD1, 6 bases. The CDR3 extends over 16 amino acids. Trimming shortened V by 5 bases and J by 3 bases, and 16 bases separated the two germline ends. Germline V CDR1 and CDR2: MNHEY, SMNVEV (reference sequence).

The V gene is TRBV6-2 or TRBV6-3, the J gene TRBJ2-4; D call uncertain. V was shortened by 4 bases and J by 3 bases, with 10 bases between the two germline ends. CDR1 is MNHEY, CDR2 SVGEGT, per germline. The CDR3 extends over 14 amino acids. CDR3 residues: CASSSIRIKNIQYF. Here the CDR3 DNA reads TGTGCCAGCAGTTCCATCAGGATCAAAAACATTCAGTACTTC.

This clone showed up just once. V and J are TRBV9 and TRBJ2-5; 10 nucleotides match TRBD2. There are 15 residues in the CDR3. CDR1 is SGDLS, CDR2 YYNGEE, per germline. V shed 3 bases and J 5 bases; nucleotides not matched to a gene: 7. In DNA, the CDR3 is TGTGCCAGCAGCGCCCTAGCGGGGGCGGAGGAGACCCAGTACTTC. It translates to CASSALAGAEETQYF.